A single sample gave rise to the 22 T cell receptor beta chains below, sequenced in a study of T-cell memory formation after mild COVID-19. TCRdb itself ran the 5' RACE reads through MiXCR, one entry per CDR3 protein. The table shows about 150,000 distinct CDR3 sequences, with about 6% occurring only once. Sequenced material: PBMCs or a T cell subset sorted from them (not recorded which). Receptor source: an adult woman who had mild COVID-19 (a few samples of this study predate the infection). Cell type and time point are not known.

The genes are TRBV2 and TRBJ2-1; perhaps TRBD2 as D (6 bases). V was pared by 7 bases and J by 5 bases, with 18 bases between. The V gene's germline CDR1 is SNHLY and CDR2 FYNNEI. This CDR3 spans 15 amino acids. Here the CDR3 DNA reads TGTGCCAGCAACAAGGTCGGAGGGTCGAACAATGAGCAGTTCTTC. This gives the protein CASNKVGGSNNEQFF. Supplemented by reference TRBV2 and TRBJ2-1, the full variable domain reads EPEVTQTPSHQVTQMGQEVILRCVPISNHLYFYWYRQILGQKVEFLVSFYNNEISEKSEIFDDQFSVERPDGSNFTLKIRSTKLEDSAMYFCASNKVGGSNNEQFFGPGTRLTVL.

The V and J genes are TRBV7-6 and TRBJ1-2, with a tentative D call TRBD1 (6 bases). V lost 5 bases and J lost 6, with 25 bases in between. Looked up from germline, CDR1 is SGHVS and CDR2 is FNYEAQ. CDR3 size: 17 residues. The CDR3 protein is CASSGQKGWDMRNGYTF. The CDR3 nucleotides are TGTGCCAGCAGCGGGCAGAAAGGGTGGGACATGAGAAATGGCTACACCTTC.

The table lists this clonotype with a few counts. V is TRBV10-2 and J is TRBJ2-7; D is perhaps TRBD2 (5 bases). CDR1 and CDR2 (germline): WSHSY, SAAADI. This CDR3 is 14 amino acids long. Trimming took 4 bases from V and 3 from J, leaving 13 bases between them. The CDR3 DNA sequence: TGCGCCAGCAGTGGTCCCCGAGGGTTCTACGAGCAGTACTTC. It yields the protein CASSGPRGFYEQYF.

This clonotype appeared many times. The gene calls are TRBV6-5 and TRBJ2-5; TRBD1 aligns across 10 bases. Trimming cost V 6 bases and J 5 bases; bases outside gene matches: 3. The CDR3 has 13 residues. Per germline, CDR1 MNHEY and CDR2 SVGAGI. DNA for the CDR3: TGTGCCAGCAGCCGGGGACAGGGGGAGACCCAGTACTTC. Protein: CASSRGQGETQYF.

Ten or more counts support this clonotype. V and J are TRBV5-1 and TRBJ2-1; 8 bases map to TRBD2. The V and J ends lost 4 bases and 7 bases, in that order; junction bases with no gene match: 7. The germline V gene encodes CDR1 SGHRS and CDR2 YFSETQ. The CDR3 length is 14 residues. This CDR3 reads CASSAGTRFNEQFF. CDR3 sequence (DNA): TGCGCCAGCAGCGCGGGGACTAGGTTTAATGAGCAGTTCTTC. The complete variable domain, with remaining parts taken from reference TRBV5-1 and TRBJ2-1, reads KAGVTQTPRYLIKTRGQQVTLSCSPISGHRSVSWYQQTPGQGLQFLFEYFSETQRNKGNFPGRFSGRQFSNSRSEMNVSTLELGDSALYLCASSAGTRFNEQFFGPGTRLTVL.

This clonotype was seen ten or more times. The chain's CDR3 is CATSDFRGSSSYNEQFF. The CDR3 coding sequence is TGTGCCACCAGTGATTTCAGGGGGTCGAGCTCCTACAATGAGCAGTTCTTC. This chain connects TRBV24-1 to TRBJ2-1, with 7 nucleotides matching TRBD1. Losses at the gene ends were 1 base for V and 0 bases for J; bases not matched to a gene: 5. Germline CDR1 is KGHDR and CDR2 is SFDVKD. The CDR3 has 17 amino acids.

The CDR3 sequence: CASSTSGGDSGNTIYF. CDR3 DNA sequence: TGCGCCAGCAGCACGTCAGGGGGCGATTCTGGAAACACCATATATTTT. The chain combines TRBV5-1 with TRBJ1-3, with 8 nucleotides matching TRBD1. Germline V gene data show CDR1 as SGHRS and CDR2 as YFSETQ. The CDR3 is 16 residues long. Trimming removed 4 bases from V and 1 base from J; junction bases left unmatched: 7.

This clonotype occurred many times. The J gene is TRBJ2-2, the V gene TRBV7-9; D is tentatively TRBD1 or TRBD2 (5 bases each). Trimming took 2 bases from V and 4 from J, leaving 14 bases between them. The CDR3 is 16 amino acids. Germline-derived CDR1 and CDR2 are SEHNR and FQNEAQ (reference sequence). The CDR3 sequence is CASSLYQAGSTGELFF. The CDR3 nucleotides are TGTGCCAGCAGCTTATACCAGGCAGGGAGCACCGGGGAGCTGTTTTTT.

This clonotype was counted at least ten times. This chain joins TRBV6-5 and TRBJ2-3; D ambiguous. This CDR3 comprises 14 residues. The germline V gene encodes CDR1 MNHEY and CDR2 SVGAGI. Trimming pared 6 bases from V and 0 bases from J, leaving 10 bases between. The DNA of the CDR3 is TGTGCCAGCAGCGTCCGGCGAAGCACAGATACGCAGTATTTT. It is translated as CASSVRRSTDTQYF.

Many counts were recorded for this clonotype. The chain uses TRBV7-8 and TRBJ2-2; 7 bases are shared with TRBD1. Germline assignment: CDR1 SGHVS and CDR2 FQNEAQ. The V gene end was trimmed by 2 bases and the J gene end by 4 bases; junction bases not matched to a gene: 7. The CDR3 length is 16 residues. CDR3 bases: TGTGCCAGCAGCTTAAAGGTGACAGGGCCCACCGGGGAGCTGTTTTTT. Translating gives CASSLKVTGPTGELFF.

This clonotype showed up many times. This chain links TRBV20-1 with TRBJ2-2; D may be TRBD1 or TRBD2 (5 bases each). The V gene's germline CDR1 is DFQATT and CDR2 SNEGSKA (reference sequence). CDR3 length equals 13 residues. V was trimmed by 3 bases and J by 5 bases, leaving 10 bases between them. The CDR3, as DNA: TGCAGTGCTAGGGGGACCGGAACCGGGGAGCTGTTTTTT. This encodes CSARGTGTGELFF.

This clonotype has a handful of counts. The CDR3 DNA follows: TGTGCCAGCAGCCCCCGGACCAGCTCCTATAATTCACCCCTCCACTTT. Its protein product is CASSPRTSSYNSPLHF. This rearrangement joins TRBV9 to TRBJ1-6; D remains ambiguous. Germline V gives CDR1 SGDLS, CDR2 YYNGEE. Trimming pared 4 bases from V and 0 bases from J, leaving 11 bases between. The length of the CDR3 is 16 residues.

The table lists this clonotype with many counts. V usage is TRBV20-1 and J usage is TRBJ2-7, with 12 bases identical to TRBD2. The V and J ends lost 5 bases and 2 bases, in that order; junction bases with no gene match: 4. The CDR3 totals 14 residues. Germline CDR1 and CDR2: DFQATT and SNEGSKA (reference sequence). The CDR3 loop is CSAGSSGRAYEQYF. CDR3 in DNA: TGCAGTGCTGGCTCTAGCGGGAGGGCCTACGAGCAGTACTTC.

This clonotype was counted many times. The V and J genes are TRBV20-1 and TRBJ2-5; 7 positions agree with TRBD2. The J segment lost 5 bases and the V segment lost 1 base, leaving 1 base of the junction unmatched. The CDR3 has 12 amino acids. In germline, CDR1 is DFQATT, CDR2 SNEGSKA (reference sequence). The CDR3: CSARVGGETQYF. The CDR3 DNA sequence: TGCAGTGCTAGAGTGGGGGGGGAGACCCAGTACTTC.

This clonotype was observed many times. The chain employs TRBV20-1 and TRBJ2-3; the D gene is possibly TRBD1 (5 bases). Trimming left V 6 bases short and J 0 bases short, with 10 bases between. CDR3 size: 13 residues. CDR1 and CDR2 from the germline V gene are DFQATT and SNEGSKA (reference sequence). In DNA, the CDR3 is TGCAGTGCCCCGGACAAGAGCACAGATACGCAGTATTTT. The encoded protein is CSAPDKSTDTQYF.

The rearrangement uses TRBV2 and TRBJ2-1; TRBD2 agrees at 8 bases. V gave up 7 bases and J gave up 2 bases; unmatched junction bases: 7. The CDR3 covers 15 residues. Germline assignment: CDR1 SNHLY and CDR2 FYNNEI. The CDR3 sequence is CASILLSGAYNEQFF. The DNA for the CDR3 is TGTGCCAGCATTCTCCTTAGCGGGGCCTACAATGAGCAGTTCTTC.

This clonotype was observed at least ten times. One end of the junction does not line up with germline, which may come from a read error. The chain carries TRBV29-1 and TRBJ2-5; 8 positions agree with TRBD2. This CDR3 has 9 residues. Germline values: CDR1 SQVTM, CDR2 ANQGSEA. DNA of the CDR3: TGCAGCGTTATGACTAGCGTGCCCTTC. The encoded protein is CSVMTSVPF.

This clonotype occurred many times. V and J are TRBV6-1 and TRBJ1-2; 7 nucleotides match TRBD1. The V gene's germline CDR1 is MNHNS and CDR2 SASEGT. V shed 7 bases, J shed 5 bases, and the junction held 7 bases outside the gene matches. This CDR3 comprises 13 residues. For the CDR3, the DNA is TGTGCCAGCATCGAAGGGGGCCGGTATGGCTACACCTTC. Protein product: CASIEGGRYGYTF.

This clonotype was counted many times. The chain couples TRBV3-1 to TRBJ2-1; possible D gene TRBD1, 5 bases. Trimming removed 1 base at V and 9 bases at J, with 19 bases between. The CDR3 loop spans 16 amino acids. Germline V gene sequence: CDR1 LGHDT, CDR2 YNNKEL (reference sequence). CDR3 sequence reads: CASSQVRTTVSGEQFF. Written as DNA, the CDR3 is TGTGCCAGCAGCCAAGTTAGGACAACAGTCTCAGGTGAGCAGTTCTTC.

This clonotype has a count of ten or more. The chain joins TRBV27 to TRBJ2-5; D may be TRBD1 (5 bases). The ends were cut back, 4 bases at V and 0 bases at J, with 12 bases in the middle. The length of the CDR3 is 15 residues. Germline CDR1 and CDR2: MNHEY and SMNVEV (reference sequence). The CDR3 spells CASSSVTAYQETQYF. The CDR3 region has the DNA TGTGCCAGCAGTTCCGTGACAGCGTACCAAGAGACCCAGTACTTC.

This clonotype was counted many times. The V and J genes are TRBV3-1 and TRBJ1-1; D gene unclear. The V and J ends lost 2 bases and 10 bases respectively, with 11 bases between them. Germline CDR1 and CDR2: LGHDT and YNNKEL (reference sequence). The CDR3 length is 12 residues. DNA of the CDR3: TGTGCCAGCAGCCAAAACGGGCTGAGAGCTTTCTTT. It codes for CASSQNGLRAFF.

V is TRBV9 and J is TRBJ2-3; 9 positions agree with TRBD2. CDR1 and CDR2 (germline): SGDLS, YYNGEE. There are 19 residues in the CDR3. J gave up 6 bases and V 3 bases, and 20 bases lay outside the gene matches. CDR3: CASSARTTTRRGGSDTQYF. In DNA form, the CDR3 reads TGTGCCAGCAGCGCTCGAACGACCACGCGGCGGGGGGGATCCGATACGCAGTATTTT.